These 26 T cell receptor beta chains share one sample of origin, sequenced in a study of technical replicates of blood from several donors. Measured with immunoSEQ multiplex PCR; TCRdb has only the in-frame clones, and not every one. This sample has approximately 79,000 clones; approximately 95% occur once, and the top ten carry about 0.27%. The sample taken for sequencing was T cells isolated from PBMCs. These TCRs come from a human donor in good health.

This rearrangement joins TRBV5-4 to TRBJ2-1, with 7 nucleotides matching TRBD1. Germline CDR1 is SGHNT and CDR2 is YYREEE (reference sequence). This CDR3 region has 16 residues. The junction had 12 bases not matched to a gene; V was cut back by 4 bases and J by 5 bases. Here the CDR3 DNA reads TGTGCCAGCAGCCCAGGGGGTTTTGGGGTGGACAATGAGCAGTTCTTC. This gives the protein CASSPGGFGVDNEQFF. The full variable domain, with the rest looked up from reference TRBV5-4 and TRBJ2-1, is ETGVTQSPTHLIKTRGQQVTLRCSSQSGHNTVSWYQQALGQGPQFIFQYYREEENGRGNFPPRFSGLQFPNYSSELNVNALELDDSALYLCASSPGGFGVDNEQFFGPGTRLTVL.

The J gene is TRBJ2-7, the V gene TRBV5-1; TRBD1 is a possible D gene (6 bases). The V gene's germline CDR1 is SGHRS and CDR2 YFSETQ. The CDR3 loop spans 13 amino acids. The V end lost 4 bases, the J end lost 7 bases, and 15 bases lay between the germline ends. CDR3 protein: CASSPTGQWEQYF. The DNA of the CDR3 is TGCGCCAGCAGCCCGACAGGCCAGTGGGAGCAGTACTTC.

This clone has just a few counts. This rearrangement joins TRBV6-5 to TRBJ2-2, with TRBD1 identical over 7 bases. The CDR3 length is 14 residues. The ends lost 6 bases at V and 4 bases at J; junction bases unmatched: 5. Looked up from germline, CDR1 is MNHEY and CDR2 is SVGAGI. The DNA of the CDR3 is TGTGCCAGCAGGAGGGACAGCCTCACCGGGGAGCTGTTTTTT. Amino acid sequence: CASRRDSLTGELFF.

This chain joins TRBV27 and TRBJ2-1; TRBD1 agrees at 9 bases. Looked up from germline, CDR1 is MNHEY and CDR2 is SMNVEV (reference sequence). The length of the CDR3 is 15 residues. The junction had 3 bases not matched to a gene; V was cut back by 2 bases and J by 4 bases. The CDR3, as DNA: TGTGCCAGCAGTTTAAGAGGACAGGGGTACAATGAGCAGTTCTTC. Amino acids: CASSLRGQGYNEQFF.

The rearrangement uses TRBV7-6 and TRBJ1-3, with D possibly matching TRBD1 (6 bases). The CDR3 consists of 14 residues. Germline V CDR1 and CDR2: SGHVS, FNYEAQ. Trimming removed 3 bases at V and 1 base at J, with 7 bases between. The CDR3 here is CASSFGQSGNTIYF. CDR3 coding DNA: TGTGCCAGCAGCTTCGGACAGTCTGGAAACACCATATATTTT.

The chain carries TRBV29-1 and TRBJ1-2; 10 positions agree with TRBD1. Germline V gene lookup returns CDR1 SQVTM and CDR2 ANQGSEA. This CDR3 has 14 amino acids. The V and J ends lost 0 bases and 8 bases, in that order; junction bases with no gene match: 6. CDR3: CSVEDRGQGQGYTF. CDR3 DNA: TGCAGCGTTGAAGATAGGGGACAGGGGCAGGGCTACACCTTC.

The chain joins TRBV27 to TRBJ2-1; a possible D gene is TRBD2 (6 bases). The germline CDR1 and CDR2 sequences are MNHEY and SMNVEV (reference sequence). The CDR3 loop spans 16 amino acids. The V end was cut by 3 bases, the J end by 9 bases, with 21 bases between. The CDR3 spells CASSFLTGAYDSEQFF. The CDR3 region has the DNA TGTGCCAGCAGTTTTCTCACGGGAGCTTATGATAGTGAGCAGTTCTTC.

The chain combines TRBV12-5 with TRBJ1-1; TRBD1 might be the D (6 bases). Germline-derived CDR1 and CDR2 are LGHNT and FRNRAP. Trimming cost V 0 bases and J 0 bases, with 11 bases left between them. The CDR3 spans 16 residues. The CDR3, as DNA: TGTGCTAGTGGTTTGGTACCCACAGGGTTGAACACTGAAGCTTTCTTT. This encodes CASGLVPTGLNTEAFF.

The rearrangement uses TRBV7-9 and TRBJ2-3; TRBD1 matches at 9 bases. The trim removed 1 base at V and 14 bases at J, leaving 4 bases unmatched. This CDR3 is 12 amino acids long. Per the germline V gene, CDR1 is SEHNR and CDR2 is FQNEAQ (reference sequence). The CDR3 DNA reads as TGTGCCAGCAGCTTAGGGAGGACAGGGGCGTATTTT. Its protein is CASSLGRTGAYF. The full variable domain, with the rest looked up from reference TRBV7-9 and TRBJ2-3, is DTGVSQNPRHKITKRGQNVTFRCDPISEHNRLYWYRQTLGQGPEFLTYFQNEAQLEKSRLLSDRFSAERPKGSFSTLEIQRTEQGDSAMYLCASSLGRTGAYFGPGTRLTVL.

This rearrangement joins TRBV27 to TRBJ2-3; TRBD1 is a possible D gene (5 bases). V was cut by 3 bases and J by 3 bases, with 13 bases left in between. The CDR3 is 15 amino acids. Germline V CDR1 and CDR2: MNHEY, SMNVEV (reference sequence). The CDR3 spells CASSFSGIGTDTQYF. In DNA form, the CDR3 reads TGTGCCAGCAGTTTTTCAGGGATAGGGACAGATACGCAGTATTTT.

V usage is TRBV29-1 and J usage is TRBJ1-4; D call uncertain. Germline values: CDR1 SQVTM, CDR2 ANQGSEA. V lost 0 bases and J 8 bases, leaving 13 bases between the germline ends. The CDR3 is 14 amino acids. CDR3 loop: CSVEDRGVEEKLFF. The CDR3 bases are TGCAGCGTTGAAGATCGCGGGGTGGAGGAAAAACTGTTTTTT.

The rearrangement joins TRBV28 to TRBJ2-7, with 8 bases aligning to TRBD1. The length of the CDR3 is 14 residues. Germline loops: CDR1 MDHEN, CDR2 SYDVKM. After removal of 6 bases from V and 1 base from J, the junction contained 5 bases not matched to a gene. CDR3 nucleotides: TGTGCCAGCAGACGACAGGGGACTTCCTACGAGCAGTACTTC. This codes for CASRRQGTSYEQYF.

This chain links TRBV13 with TRBJ2-7; D ambiguous. Trimming shortened V by 2 bases and J by 5 bases, and 4 bases separated the two germline ends. The CDR3 extends over 11 amino acids. Germline CDR1 PRHDT, CDR2 FYEKMQ (reference sequence). CDR3 bases: TGTGCCAGCAGCTTAATAGACGAGCAGTACTTC. Its protein product is CASSLIDEQYF.

The chain couples TRBV5-5 to TRBJ1-3; D may be TRBD1 (6 bases). Germline assignment: CDR1 SGHKS and CDR2 YYEKEE (reference sequence). The ends were cut back, 0 bases at V and 6 bases at J, with 7 bases in the middle. The CDR3 is 13 amino acids. The CDR3 here is CASSLEGENTIYF. CDR3 bases: TGTGCCAGCAGCTTGGAGGGGGAAAACACCATATATTTT.

The chain uses TRBV29-1 and TRBJ2-7; weak D call: TRBD1 (6 bases). The CDR3 has 12 amino acids. Trimming pared 7 bases from V and 4 bases from J, leaving 14 bases between. The germline gives CDR1 SQVTM, CDR2 ANQGSEA. Written as DNA, the CDR3 is TGCAGCGCTGGACAGACTTTTTACGAGCAGTACTTC. Protein: CSAGQTFYEQYF.

In this sample, this clone turned up a few times. V gene TRBV28 combines with J gene TRBJ2-1; 10 bases line up with TRBD2. This CDR3 is 16 amino acids long. CDR1 is MDHEN and CDR2 is SYDVKM in the germline V gene. V lost 3 bases, J lost 5 bases, and 7 bases stayed unmatched. The CDR3 sequence is CASSFPLAGAHNEQFF. The DNA of the CDR3 is TGTGCCAGCAGTTTTCCGCTAGCGGGAGCCCACAATGAGCAGTTCTTC.

This clone has only one observation. The chain uses TRBV7-8 and TRBJ1-4, with TRBD1 matching 9 bases. J gave up 10 bases and V 5 bases, and 17 bases lay outside the gene matches. CDR1 is SGHVS, CDR2 FQNEAQ, per germline. This CDR3 is 17 amino acids long. The CDR3 nucleotides are TGTGCCAGCAGCCGCGGGACAGGGTTTGGAATCGACGGAAAACTGTTTTTT. Translated: CASSRGTGFGIDGKLFF. Full variable domain (outside the CDR3, taken from reference TRBV7-8 and TRBJ1-4): GAGVSQSPRYKVAKRGQDVALRCDPISGHVSLFWYQQALGQGPEFLTYFQNEAQLDKSGLPSDRFFAERPEGSVSTLKIQRTQQEDSAVYLCASSRGTGFGIDGKLFFGSGTQLSVL.

V usage is TRBV2 and J usage is TRBJ2-1; D gene uncertain. The CDR3 length is 13 residues. CDR1 is SNHLY and CDR2 is FYNNEI in the germline V gene. Trimming pared 1 base from V and 8 bases from J, leaving 9 bases between. The CDR3 DNA reads as TGTGCCAGCAGTGAAGGACACTCCCATGAGCAGTTCTTC. Protein product: CASSEGHSHEQFF.

The CDR3 DNA reads as TGTGCCAGCAGCCCCGGACAGGGTGATGGCTACACCTTC. This gives the protein CASSPGQGDGYTF. This sequence joins TRBV7-9 and TRBJ1-2, with 8 nucleotides matching TRBD1. This CDR3 has 13 residues. Germline loops: CDR1 SEHNR, CDR2 FQNEAQ (reference sequence). Trimming at V came to 5 bases and at J to 6 bases, leaving 5 bases not matched to a gene.

The gene calls are TRBV5-1 and TRBJ2-5; D may be TRBD1 (6 bases). The germline CDR1 and CDR2 sequences are SGHRS and YFSETQ. V lost 7 bases to trimming and J lost 5 bases, with 15 bases between them. This CDR3 contains 13 residues. The CDR3 region is CASEGQGQETQYF. The CDR3 DNA follows: TGCGCCAGCGAAGGCCAGGGGCAGGAGACCCAGTACTTC.

V gene TRBV19 combines with J gene TRBJ1-1; 8 nucleotides agree with TRBD1. Trimming cost V 6 bases and J 0 bases; bases outside gene matches: 0. Per the germline V gene, CDR1 is LNHDA and CDR2 is SQIVND (reference sequence). CDR3 length: 13 amino acids. CDR3 in DNA: TGTGCCAGTAGGGACAGGGTGAACACTGAAGCTTTCTTT. Its protein is CASRDRVNTEAFF.

The count of this clone is one. The chain combines TRBV25-1 with TRBJ2-7, with D perhaps matching TRBD2 (5 bases). The CDR3 extends over 16 amino acids. Germline CDR1 reads MGHDK; CDR2 reads SYGVNS. V was shortened by 3 bases and J by 9 bases, with 24 bases between the two germline ends. The CDR3 bases are TGTGCCAGCAGTGACCGGGGTGCCAGTGGACCTTTGGGGCAGTACTTC. The encoded protein is CASSDRGASGPLGQYF.

J is TRBJ1-1 and V is TRBV4-1, with 8 bases lining up with TRBD1. Germline V gene sequence: CDR1 MGHRA, CDR2 YSYEKL. This CDR3 has 15 amino acids. The V and J ends lost 3 bases and 3 bases, in that order; junction bases with no gene match: 6. The CDR3 DNA sequence: TGCGCCAGCAGCCACTCAGGGGGCTTGGACACTGAAGCTTTCTTT. Translated, it gives CASSHSGGLDTEAFF.

This clone appeared once. The V call is TRBV18, the J call TRBJ1-5; tentative D call: TRBD1 (6 bases). Per germline, CDR1 KGHSH and CDR2 LQKENI. The CDR3 consists of 15 residues. V was pared by 6 bases and J by 2 bases, with 14 bases between. CDR3 loop: CASSRGGAGNQPQHF. The CDR3 nucleotides read TGTGCCAGCTCTCGAGGGGGGGCTGGCAATCAGCCCCAGCATTTT.

The V gene is TRBV7-3, the J gene TRBJ1-1, with 8 bases lining up with TRBD1. J lost 6 bases, V lost 5 bases, and 5 bases had no gene match. CDR1 and CDR2 from the germline V gene are SGHTA and FQGTGA. The CDR3 covers 13 residues. The CDR3 coding sequence is TGTGCCAGCAGCGCCGAACAGGGGGCTGAAGCTTTCTTT. It specifies CASSAEQGAEAFF.

V and J are TRBV5-5 and TRBJ1-6; tentative D call: TRBD1 (6 bases). This CDR3 comprises 15 residues. Trimming cost V 4 bases and J 8 bases, with 16 bases left between them. In germline, CDR1 is SGHKS, CDR2 YYEKEE (reference sequence). The CDR3 bases are TGTGCCAGCAGCCCGGGGGGCATTCGGGATTCACCCCTCCACTTT. Protein sequence: CASSPGGIRDSPLHF.